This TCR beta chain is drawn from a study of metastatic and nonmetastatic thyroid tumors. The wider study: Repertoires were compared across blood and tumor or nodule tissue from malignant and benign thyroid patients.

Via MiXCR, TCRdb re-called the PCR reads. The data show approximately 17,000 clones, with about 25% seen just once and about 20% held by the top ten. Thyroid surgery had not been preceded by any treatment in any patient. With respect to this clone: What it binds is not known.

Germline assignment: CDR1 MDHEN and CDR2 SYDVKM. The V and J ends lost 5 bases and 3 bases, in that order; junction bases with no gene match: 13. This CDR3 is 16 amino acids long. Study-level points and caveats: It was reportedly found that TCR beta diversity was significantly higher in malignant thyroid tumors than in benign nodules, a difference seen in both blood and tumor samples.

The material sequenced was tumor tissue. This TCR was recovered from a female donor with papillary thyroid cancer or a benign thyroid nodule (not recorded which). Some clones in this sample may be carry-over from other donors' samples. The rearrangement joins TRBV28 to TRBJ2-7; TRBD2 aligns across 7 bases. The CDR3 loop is CASSRFGASGNYEQYF. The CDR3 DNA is TGTGCCAGCAGTCGATTCGGGGCTAGCGGCAACTACGAGCAGTACTTC.